This T cell receptor beta chain was sequenced during a study of blood T cells in healthy people across ages. Study in general: Capture by template switching was about one barcoded beta molecule per two T cells.

Primed by a sample-barcoded 5' primer and a J-beta primer mix, a second PCR proceeded for 7 to 11 cycles. TCRdb re-called the 5' RACE reads with MiXCR, one entry per CDR3 protein. The sample has almost 800,000 distinct CDR3 sequences; 58% are singletons. The sample holds a few counts of this clonotype. Sequenced input: blood. The TCR comes from a young man in good health.

The CDR3: CSAARGSEKLFF. The CDR3 nucleotides are TGCAGTGCCGCTAGAGGCTCGGAAAAACTGTTTTTT. The chain uses TRBV20-1 and TRBJ1-4; no clear D gene. The germline V and J ends were trimmed by 6 bases and 8 bases, with 13 bases remaining between them. Germline V gene lookup returns CDR1 DFQATT and CDR2 SNEGSKA (reference sequence). CDR3 length: 12 residues.